This is a list of T cell receptor beta chains from one sample in a study of Ad26.COV2.S vaccination and SARS-CoV-2 variants. Using immunoSEQ multiplex PCR, the repertoire was profiled, and TCRdb retains in-frame clones only, with some absent. The sample comprises approximately 420,000 clones, roughly 90% of which are singletons, and about 3.5% rests with the top ten. The sample was peripheral blood, taken in a trial of Ad26.COV2.S vaccine versus placebo. The source of these receptors is a person between 18 and 59 years old who received the Ad26.COV2.S COVID-19 vaccine or a placebo. The CDR3 runs from the conserved cysteine through the conserved F or W. D genes are given only for firm matches. The size of a clone is reported for some rows only, either as once, few or many, or as a class for expanded clones.

TGTGCCAGCAGTCGCACCGATGGCAATCAGCCCCAGCATTTT,CASSRTDGNQPQHF,TRBV27,TRBJ1-5,NA,14,NA
TGTGCCAGCAGCTTAGTTTGGCGGGGGGGCTTTGGCAATGAGCAGTTCTTC,CASSLVWRGGFGNEQFF,TRBV7-2,TRBJ2-1,NA,17,TRBD2
TGTGCCAGCAGCGCCGTCACAGGCAACTCTGAAGCTTTCTTT,CASSAVTGNSEAFF,TRBV7-9,TRBJ1-1,NA,14,NA
TGTGCCAGCAGTCTTAGCGGTTTTGGCAATGAGCAGTTCTTC,CASSLSGFGNEQFF,TRBV6-5,TRBJ2-1,once,14,NA
TGCGCCAGCAGCTTAACACAGGGTTCCCACGAGCAGTACTTC,CASSLTQGSHEQYF,TRBV5-1,TRBJ2-7,NA,14,NA
TGTGCCAGCAGGACCATGTCACCCCTCCACTTT,CASRTMSPLHF,TRBV27,TRBJ1-6,once,11,NA
TGTGCCAGCAGCGACGGACCGAACACCGGGGAGCTGTTTTTT,CASSDGPNTGELFF,TRBV7-3,TRBJ2-2,NA,14,NA
TGTGCCAGCACTGAACGGACAGGGGGCTGGGAGACCCAGTACTTC,CASTERTGGWETQYF,TRBV6-1,TRBJ2-5,NA,15,TRBD1
TGTGCCAGCAGTTACCCACAGGAAAAGTACTTC,CASSYPQEKYF,TRBV6-2/TRBV6-3,TRBJ2-5,NA,11,NA
TGTGCCAGTAGTCCGGGGGACGGACAATTTAACTATGGCTACACCTTC,CASSPGDGQFNYGYTF,TRBV19,TRBJ1-2,few,16,NA
TGTGCCAGCAGCGTAGGACAGGGCGACACCGGGGAGCTGTTTTTT,CASSVGQGDTGELFF,TRBV9,TRBJ2-2,NA,15,TRBD1
TGTGCCAGCAGCCCTACTTACGGGGGGGCCACAGATACGCAGTATTTT,CASSPTYGGATDTQYF,TRBV7-9,TRBJ2-3,NA,16,TRBD2
TGTGCCAGCAGCATGCGACAGGGGCCCCCGCAAGAGACCCAGTACTTC,CASSMRQGPPQETQYF,TRBV5-6,TRBJ2-5,NA,16,TRBD1
TGTGCCACCAGTGATCCAAGAGGGGGGCTCGGTGGAAACACCATATATTTT,CATSDPRGGLGGNTIYF,TRBV24-1,TRBJ1-3,NA,17,NA
TGTGCCAGTAGTCGGGGACAGGGGAGCAATCAGCCCCAGCATTTT,CASSRGQGSNQPQHF,TRBV19,TRBJ1-5,once,15,TRBD1
TGTGCCAGCAGTCTGGGACAGGGGGCTGGCTACACCTTC,CASSLGQGAGYTF,TRBV28,TRBJ1-2,NA,13,TRBD1
TGTGCCACCAGTGGTAGGGGGGCCAACGTCCTGACTTTC,CATSGRGANVLTF,TRBV24-1,TRBJ2-6,NA,13,NA
TGTGCCAGCAGCCCACGCGAGTGGGCCGGGGAGCTGTTTTTT,CASSPREWAGELFF,TRBV7-9,TRBJ2-2,NA,14,NA
TGTGCCAGTAGTACCCAACAGGGGGGTCCCTACGAGCAGTACTTC,CASSTQQGGPYEQYF,TRBV19,TRBJ2-7,NA,15,TRBD1
TGTGCCACCAGCACCGTAGACAGGGTCCAAGAGACCCAGTACTTC,CATSTVDRVQETQYF,TRBV15,TRBJ2-5,NA,15,TRBD1
TGTGCCAGCAGCCAAGTCCAACTAGCGGGGGTCACCGGGGAGCTGTTTTTT,CASSQVQLAGVTGELFF,TRBV14,TRBJ2-2,NA,17,TRBD2
TGTGCCAGCAGTTACTCGAGAGGGCCGAACACCGGGGAGCTGTTTTTT,CASSYSRGPNTGELFF,TRBV6-2/TRBV6-3,TRBJ2-2,NA,16,NA
TGTGCCAGCAGACCCGGGCCTGGAGATGAGCAGTTCTTC,CASRPGPGDEQFF,TRBV12-3/TRBV12-4,TRBJ2-1,NA,13,NA
TGTGCCAGCAGCTTACGATCCGGTGGGTTGGAGCAGTACTTC,CASSLRSGGLEQYF,TRBV7-9,TRBJ2-7,NA,14,NA
TGTGCCAGCAGTTACCCCAGGTACTATGGCTACACCTTC,CASSYPRYYGYTF,TRBV6-2/TRBV6-3,TRBJ1-2,NA,13,NA
TGCGCCAGCAGCCCCCTAATCGGCGGTCAGCCCCAGCATTTT,CASSPLIGGQPQHF,TRBV4-3,TRBJ1-5,NA,14,NA
TGCGCCAGCAGCCAAGATCTCTATGGGGGAAGCGACGAGCAGTACTTC,CASSQDLYGGSDEQYF,TRBV4-3,TRBJ2-7,NA,16,NA
TGTGCCACCAGCAGAGATAGGACGGGCCATAGCAATCAGCCCCAGCATTTT,CATSRDRTGHSNQPQHF,TRBV15,TRBJ1-5,few,17,NA
TGTGCCAGCAGACAAGCGGGGGTCTCCTACAATGAGCAGTTCTTC,CASRQAGVSYNEQFF,TRBV3-1/TRBV3-2,TRBJ2-1,NA,15,TRBD2
TGTGCCAGCAGTACGGACAGGGGCCCCTACGAGCAGTACTTC,CASSTDRGPYEQYF,TRBV2,TRBJ2-7,few,14,TRBD1
TGTGCCAGCAGCCAGGGGGAGGGCTGGCGTTCAGGTGAGCAGTTCTTC,CASSQGEGWRSGEQFF,TRBV7-6,TRBJ2-1,NA,16,NA